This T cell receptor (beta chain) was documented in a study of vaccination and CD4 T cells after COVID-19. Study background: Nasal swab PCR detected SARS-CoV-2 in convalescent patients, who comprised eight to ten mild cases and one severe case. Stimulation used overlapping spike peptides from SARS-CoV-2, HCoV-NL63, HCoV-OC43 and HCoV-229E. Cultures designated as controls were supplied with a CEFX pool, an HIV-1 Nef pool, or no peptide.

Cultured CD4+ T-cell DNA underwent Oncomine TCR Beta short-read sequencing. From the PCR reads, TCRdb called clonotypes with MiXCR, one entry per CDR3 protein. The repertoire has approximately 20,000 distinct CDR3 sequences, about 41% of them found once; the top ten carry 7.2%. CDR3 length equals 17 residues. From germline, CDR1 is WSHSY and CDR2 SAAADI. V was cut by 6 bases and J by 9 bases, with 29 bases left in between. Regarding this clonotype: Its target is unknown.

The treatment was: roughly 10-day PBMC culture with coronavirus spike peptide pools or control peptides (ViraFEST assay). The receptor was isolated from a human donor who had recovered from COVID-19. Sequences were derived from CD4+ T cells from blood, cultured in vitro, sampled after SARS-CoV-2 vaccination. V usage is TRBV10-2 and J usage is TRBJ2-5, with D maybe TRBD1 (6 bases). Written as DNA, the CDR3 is TGCGCCAGCAGGGACACAGTCGTCAACATTGTGGGGACATCCCAGTACTTC. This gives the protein CASRDTVVNIVGTSQYF.